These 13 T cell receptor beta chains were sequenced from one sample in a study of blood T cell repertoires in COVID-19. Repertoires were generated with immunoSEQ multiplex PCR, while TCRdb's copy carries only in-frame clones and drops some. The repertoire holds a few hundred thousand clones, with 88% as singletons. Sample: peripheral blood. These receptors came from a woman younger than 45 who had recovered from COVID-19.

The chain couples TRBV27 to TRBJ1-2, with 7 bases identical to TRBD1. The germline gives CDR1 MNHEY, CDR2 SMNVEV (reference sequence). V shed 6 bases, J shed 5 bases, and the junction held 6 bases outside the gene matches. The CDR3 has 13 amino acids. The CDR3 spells CASRGPGQYGYTF. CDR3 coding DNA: TGTGCCAGCAGGGGTCCGGGACAGTATGGCTACACCTTC.

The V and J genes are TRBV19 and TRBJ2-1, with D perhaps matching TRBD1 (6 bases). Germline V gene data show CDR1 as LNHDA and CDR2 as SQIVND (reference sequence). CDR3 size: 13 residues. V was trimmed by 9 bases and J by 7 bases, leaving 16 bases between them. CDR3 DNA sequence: TGTGCCAGCGCCGGGACATCAGGGAATGAGCAGTTCTTC. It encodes CASAGTSGNEQFF.

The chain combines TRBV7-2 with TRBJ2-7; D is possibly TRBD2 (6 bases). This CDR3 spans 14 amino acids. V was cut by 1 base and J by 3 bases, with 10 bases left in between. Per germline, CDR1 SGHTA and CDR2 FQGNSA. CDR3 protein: CASSLEAAGYEQYF. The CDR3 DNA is TGTGCCAGCAGCTTAGAGGCAGCGGGCTACGAGCAGTACTTC.

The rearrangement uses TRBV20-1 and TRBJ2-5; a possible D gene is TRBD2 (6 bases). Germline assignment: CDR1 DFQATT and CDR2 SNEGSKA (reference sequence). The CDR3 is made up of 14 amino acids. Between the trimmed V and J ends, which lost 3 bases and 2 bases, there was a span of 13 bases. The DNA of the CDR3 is TGCAGTGCTAGTACTAGCCCTCAACAAGAGACCCAGTACTTC. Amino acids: CSASTSPQQETQYF.

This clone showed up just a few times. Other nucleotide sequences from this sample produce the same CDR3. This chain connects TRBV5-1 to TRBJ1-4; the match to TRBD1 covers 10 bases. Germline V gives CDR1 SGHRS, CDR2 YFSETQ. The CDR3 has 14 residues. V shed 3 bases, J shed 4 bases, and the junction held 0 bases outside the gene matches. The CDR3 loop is CASSWTGGNEKLFF. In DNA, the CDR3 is TGCGCCAGCAGCTGGACAGGGGGTAATGAAAAACTGTTTTTT.

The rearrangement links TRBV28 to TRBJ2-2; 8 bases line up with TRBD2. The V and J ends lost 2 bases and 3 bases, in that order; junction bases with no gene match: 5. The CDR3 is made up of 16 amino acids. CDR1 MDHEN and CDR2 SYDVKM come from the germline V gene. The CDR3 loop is CASSLVRGGDTGELFF. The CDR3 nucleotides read TGTGCCAGCAGTTTAGTCCGGGGGGGCGACACCGGGGAGCTGTTTTTT.

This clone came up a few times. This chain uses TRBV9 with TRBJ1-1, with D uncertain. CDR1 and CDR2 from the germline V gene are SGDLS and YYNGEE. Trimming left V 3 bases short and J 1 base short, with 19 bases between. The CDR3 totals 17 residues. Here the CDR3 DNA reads TGTGCCAGCAGCGCCTCCCTAGGGAGATTCAGGAACACTGAAGCTTTCTTT. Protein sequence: CASSASLGRFRNTEAFF.

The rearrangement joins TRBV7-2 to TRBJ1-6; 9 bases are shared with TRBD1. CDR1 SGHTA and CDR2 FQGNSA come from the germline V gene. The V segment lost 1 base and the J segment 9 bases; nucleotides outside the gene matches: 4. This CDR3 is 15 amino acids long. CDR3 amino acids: CASSLGGTGTSPLHF. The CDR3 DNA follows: TGTGCCAGCAGCTTAGGAGGGACAGGGACTTCACCCCTCCACTTT.

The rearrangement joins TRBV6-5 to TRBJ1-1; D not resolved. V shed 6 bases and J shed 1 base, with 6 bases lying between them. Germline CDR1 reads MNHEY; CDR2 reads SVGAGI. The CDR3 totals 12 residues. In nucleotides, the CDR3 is TGTGCCAGCAGCCCAGGGAACACTGAAGCTTTCTTT. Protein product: CASSPGNTEAFF.

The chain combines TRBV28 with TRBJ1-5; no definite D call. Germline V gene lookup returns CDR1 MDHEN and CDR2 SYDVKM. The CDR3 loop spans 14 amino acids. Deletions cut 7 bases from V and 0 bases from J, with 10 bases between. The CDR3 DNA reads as TGTGCCAGCACCGAAACGGGTAGCAATCAGCCCCAGCATTTT. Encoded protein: CASTETGSNQPQHF.

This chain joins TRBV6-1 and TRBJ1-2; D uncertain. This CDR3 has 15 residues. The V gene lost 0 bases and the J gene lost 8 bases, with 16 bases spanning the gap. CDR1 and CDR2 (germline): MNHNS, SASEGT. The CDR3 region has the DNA TGTGCCAGCAGTGAAGCGGATTATTTAGGCGGCGGCTACACCTTC. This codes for CASSEADYLGGGYTF.

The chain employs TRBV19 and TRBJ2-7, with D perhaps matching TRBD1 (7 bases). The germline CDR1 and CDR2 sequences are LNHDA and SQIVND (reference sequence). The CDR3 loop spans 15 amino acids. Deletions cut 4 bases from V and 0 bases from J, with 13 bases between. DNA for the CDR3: TGTGCCAGTAGTAGGCAGGGGGGCGCCTCCTACGAGCAGTACTTC. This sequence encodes CASSRQGGASYEQYF. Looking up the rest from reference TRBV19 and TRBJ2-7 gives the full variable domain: DGGITQSPKYLFRKEGQNVTLSCEQNLNHDAMYWYRQDPGQGLRLIYYSQIVNDFQKGDIAEGYSVSREKKESFPLTVTSAQKNPTAFYLCASSRQGGASYEQYFGPGTRLTVT.

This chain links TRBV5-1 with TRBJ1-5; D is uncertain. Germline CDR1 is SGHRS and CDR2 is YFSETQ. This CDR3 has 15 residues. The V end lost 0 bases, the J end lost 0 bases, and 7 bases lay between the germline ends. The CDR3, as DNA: TGCGCCAGCAGCTTGGCCGGGGATAGCAATCAGCCCCAGCATTTT. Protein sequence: CASSLAGDSNQPQHF.